The rows below give T cell receptor beta chains drawn from one sample of a study of T cells in Graves' hyperthyroidism and ophthalmopathy. Each CDR3 protein gets one entry after TCRdb re-called the multiplex PCR reads with MiXCR. This table has a few hundred thousand distinct CDR3 sequences, more than 20% appearing once. The material sequenced was blood. These receptors were obtained from a man aged 18 to 30 with Graves' hyperthyroidism. Both conserved end residues are part of each CDR3. A D gene is named only where the DNA matches it firmly. The size of a clone is reported for some rows only, either as once, few or many, or as a class for expanded clones.

j_call clone_size d_call v_call cdr3_aa cdr3_nt
TRBJ2-5 few TRBD1 TRBV20-1 CSARDHGDRVLETQYF TGCAGTGCTAGAGATCATGGGGACAGGGTTTTGGAGACCCAGTACTTC
TRBJ1-1 many TRBD1 TRBV5-6 CASSLEDRGAGEAFF TGTGCCAGCAGCTTGGAAGACAGGGGAGCGGGTGAAGCTTTCTTT
TRBJ2-7 - - TRBV19 CASSRVPAGNEQYF TGTGCCAGTAGCCGGGTCCCCGCCGGCAACGAGCAGTACTTC
TRBJ1-5 - TRBD1 TRBV12-3/TRBV12-4 CASRGQGNGQPQHF TGTGCCAGCAGGGGACAGGGCAACGGTCAGCCCCAGCATTTT
TRBJ2-7 many TRBD1 TRBV19 CASSSMGTGGIYEQYF TGTGCCAGTAGTAGCATGGGGACAGGGGGCATCTACGAGCAGTACTTC
TRBJ1-5 many TRBD1 TRBV24-1 CATSTRTGEQPQHF TGTGCCACCTCCACCCGGACAGGTGAACAGCCCCAGCATTTT
TRBJ2-5 many - TRBV14 CASSQAGDGETQYF TGTGCCAGCAGCCAAGCTGGGGACGGGGAGACCCAGTACTTC
TRBJ2-7 - - TRBV20-1 CSAAGGGTGDSYEQYF TGCAGTGCTGCGGGAGGGGGGACAGGGGACTCCTACGAGCAGTACTTC
TRBJ1-1 many - TRBV6-5 CASSNFQVGMAEAFF TGTGCCAGCAGTAACTTTCAGGTAGGGATGGCTGAAGCTTTCTTT
TRBJ1-2 many - TRBV19 CASSAGLGANYGYTF TGTGCCAGTAGCGCCGGGCTGGGAGCTAACTATGGCTACACCTTC
TRBJ1-1 many - TRBV3-1 CASSQTLRPGAFF TGTGCCAGCAGCCAAACCCTACGGCCAGGAGCTTTCTTT
TRBJ1-1 many TRBD1 TRBV11-3 CASTLDRGREAFF TGTGCCAGCACACTAGATAGGGGGCGTGAAGCTTTCTTT
TRBJ1-1 - TRBD1 TRBV19 CASSITGGRNTEAFF TGTGCCAGTAGTATAACAGGGGGGAGAAACACTGAAGCTTTCTTT
TRBJ2-2 many TRBD1 TRBV6-2/TRBV6-3 CASSYDRTGAGELFF TGTGCCAGCAGTTACGACCGTACAGGGGCCGGGGAGCTGTTTTTT
TRBJ1-1 many - TRBV7-6 CASSLGDVTSEAFF TGTGCCAGCAGCTTAGGGGACGTAACTTCTGAAGCTTTCTTT
TRBJ1-2 - - TRBV29-1 CSVEEWGGGNYGYTF TGCAGCGTTGAAGAGTGGGGCGGGGGTAACTATGGCTACACCTTC
TRBJ1-1 many - TRBV20-1 CSARQGGAINTEAFF TGCAGTGCGAGGCAAGGGGGTGCGATCAACACTGAAGCTTTCTTT
TRBJ2-2 many TRBD1 TRBV7-9 CASNPGQGRTGELFF TGTGCCAGCAACCCGGGACAGGGAAGGACCGGGGAGCTGTTTTTT
TRBJ2-6 - TRBD1 TRBV4-1 CASSHPNTPGTGLAGANVLTF TGCGCCAGCAGCCACCCAAACACCCCCGGGACAGGGTTGGCCGGGGCCAACGTCCTGACTTTC
TRBJ1-5 many TRBD1 TRBV12-3/TRBV12-4 CASSMTGGESGSRQPQHF TGTGCCAGCTCTATGACAGGGGGGGAGAGTGGGTCAAGGCAGCCCCAGCATTTT
TRBJ1-1 many TRBD1 TRBV28 CASSVQGGYTEAFF TGTGCCAGCAGTGTACAGGGGGGATACACTGAAGCTTTCTTT
TRBJ1-1 many TRBD1 TRBV5-1 CASVGQPNTEAFF TGCGCCAGTGTGGGACAGCCGAACACTGAAGCTTTCTTT
TRBJ1-6 - - TRBV4-1 CASSQGMNNSPLHF TGCGCCAGCAGCCAAGGCATGAATAATTCACCCCTCCACTTT
TRBJ1-1 many - TRBV2 CASRLGFNTEAFF TGTGCCAGCAGGCTGGGGTTCAACACTGAAGCTTTCTTT
TRBJ1-5 many - TRBV19 CASSPSQYGNQPQHF TGTGCCAGTAGTCCGTCCCAATACGGCAATCAGCCCCAGCATTTT
TRBJ1-1 - - TRBV30 CAWEGQMNTEAFF TGTGCCTGGGAAGGACAGATGAACACTGAAGCTTTCTTT
TRBJ2-3 many - TRBV6-5 CASSYSIGEDTQYF TGTGCCAGCAGTTACTCGATAGGGGAAGATACGCAGTATTTT
TRBJ1-2 - TRBD1 TRBV4-2 CASSQGPTGEGDYGYTF TGTGCCAGCAGCCAGGGACCTACAGGGGAGGGAGACTATGGCTACACCTTC
TRBJ2-2 few TRBD1 TRBV12-3/TRBV12-4 CASIPRTGGRTGELFF TGTGCCAGCATCCCCCGGACAGGGGGCAGGACCGGGGAGCTGTTTTTT
TRBJ1-5 - - TRBV30 CAWSVFGGANQPQHF TGTGCCTGGAGTGTATTCGGCGGAGCGAATCAGCCCCAGCATTTT
TRBJ2-5 - - TRBV2 CASSEAGVRWETQYF TGTGCCAGCAGTGAAGCGGGAGTGCGGTGGGAGACCCAGTACTTC
TRBJ1-2 many - TRBV12-3/TRBV12-4 CASSFFPPRTPGGYGYTF TGTGCCAGCAGTTTCTTCCCTCCTCGGACCCCGGGGGGCTATGGCTACACCTTC
TRBJ2-7 many TRBD1 TRBV9 CASSAGGDAGYEQYF TGTGCCAGCAGCGCAGGGGGCGACGCTGGCTACGAGCAGTACTTC